These T cell receptor beta chains were read from a single sample in a study of blood T cell repertoires in COVID-19. TCRdb's table, derived via immunoSEQ multiplex PCR, lists solely in-frame clones and lacks some. The table shows hundreds of thousands of clones, with 89% occurring only once. Sample: PBMCs or T cells enriched from blood (not recorded which). The receptors come from a woman under 40 with acute COVID-19. Each CDR3 is given with its conserved first and last residue. A D gene is named only where the DNA matches it firmly. Size is stated for part of the rows, as once, few or many counts, or as a class when the clone is expanded.

J	V	D	length	size	DNA	CDR3
TRBJ1-2	TRBV3-1/TRBV3-2	.	14	.	TGTGCCAGCAGCCCATTAGGACAGAACTATGGCTACACCTTC	CASSPLGQNYGYTF
TRBJ1-6	TRBV27	.	13	.	TGTGCCAGCATGGGACAATATAATTCACCCCTCCACTTT	CASMGQYNSPLHF
TRBJ2-1	TRBV19	.	15	.	TGTGCCAGTACTAGCCAATTCGTGGGTTACAATGAGCAGTTCTTC	CASTSQFVGYNEQFF
TRBJ2-3	TRBV11-2	TRBD2	16	.	TGTGCCAGCAGCATCGGGACTAGCGGGGGTACAGATACGCAGTATTTT	CASSIGTSGGTDTQYF
TRBJ1-2	TRBV7-2	.	13	.	TGTGCCAGCAGCCCCGACAGCAACTATGGCTACACCTTC	CASSPDSNYGYTF
TRBJ1-1	TRBV24-1	.	16	.	TGTGCCACCAGTGATGGAAGATCGGGCAGGGGCACTGAAGCTTTCTTT	CATSDGRSGRGTEAFF
TRBJ2-1	TRBV9	.	13	.	TGTGCCAGCAGCGGGAAAGGGGTAAATGAGCAGTTCTTC	CASSGKGVNEQFF
TRBJ2-7	TRBV12-3/TRBV12-4	TRBD1	13	.	TGTGCCAGCAGCCAGACAGGGGACTACGAGCAGTACTTC	CASSQTGDYEQYF
TRBJ2-3	TRBV9	.	12	.	TGTGCCAGCAGCCCGTACACGGATACGCAGTATTTT	CASSPYTDTQYF
TRBJ2-3	TRBV4-3	.	14	once	TGCGCCAGCAGCCAAGACGGAACAGGGGATACGCAGTATTTT	CASSQDGTGDTQYF
TRBJ2-7	TRBV30	TRBD2	13	.	TGTGCCTGGGATTCCGGGGGGAAGTACGAGCAGTACTTC	CAWDSGGKYEQYF
TRBJ1-1	TRBV5-1	.	13	.	TGCGCCAGCAGTCAGACAGGCTCCACTGAAGCTTTCTTT	CASSQTGSTEAFF
TRBJ1-1	TRBV10-2	TRBD1	12	.	TGCGCGACGGGACAGGGACCCACTGAAGCTTTCTTT	CATGQGPTEAFF
TRBJ1-1	TRBV5-4	.	13	.	TGTGCCAGCAGCTTCAGGGAGGGCACTGAAGCTTTCTTT	CASSFREGTEAFF
TRBJ2-3	TRBV6-1	.	14	.	TGTGCCAGCAGTGAAGCGGTTCGGGGGGATACGCAGTATTTT	CASSEAVRGDTQYF
TRBJ1-6	TRBV7-2	.	14	.	TGTGCCAGCAGCACCCGTGGGGGGAGTTCACCCCTCCACTTT	CASSTRGGSSPLHF
TRBJ2-7	TRBV19	.	13	.	TGTGCCAGTAGTTTGCCAGGCTCCTACGAGCAGTACTTC	CASSLPGSYEQYF
TRBJ1-5	TRBV3-1/TRBV3-2	.	15	.	TGTGCCAGCAGCATGGGACGGGTGGACAGTCAGCCCCAGCATTTT	CASSMGRVDSQPQHF
TRBJ2-1	TRBV7-2	.	12	.	TGTGCCAGCAGCCCCGATCCAGTGGACAAGTTCTTC	CASSPDPVDKFF
TRBJ1-3	TRBV5-5	.	13	.	TGTGCCAGCAGCTTCAACTCTGGAAACACCATATATTTT	CASSFNSGNTIYF